This is a list of T cell receptor beta chains from one sample in a study of beta chain bispecific antibodies for T cell cancers. TCRdb called the 5' RACE reads again in MiXCR, with one record for every CDR3 protein. The sample carries 15,000 to 20,000 distinct CDR3 sequences, 2% to 2.5% recorded once. The antigens for these receptors are not known. Sequenced material: healthy donor T cells cultured with leukemia cells. Receptors originate from a human donor in good health. Some clones in this sample may be carry-over from other donors' samples. Each CDR3 is given with its conserved first and last residue. Fields, in order: J gene, V gene, D gene, clone size, CDR3 DNA, CDR3 protein. The D gene is left open where the match is weak. Rows give clone size only sometimes, using once, few, many, or a class for an expanded clone.

J: TRBJ2-3; V: TRBV13; D: .; size: many; DNA: TGTGCCAGCAGCTTAGGTCGAGCCGATACGCAGTATTTT; CDR3: CASSLGRADTQYF
J: TRBJ2-7; V: TRBV27; D: .; size: many; DNA: TGTGCCAGCGCCTACGGACAGAACTACGAGCAGTACTTC; CDR3: CASAYGQNYEQYF
J: TRBJ2-1; V: TRBV7-3; D: TRBD2; size: .; DNA: TGTGCCAGCAGTGGGGGGGCCTACAATGAGCAGTTCTTC; CDR3: CASSGGAYNEQFF
J: TRBJ2-1; V: TRBV5-1; D: TRBD1; size: many; DNA: TGCGCCAGCAGCCCCGGACAGGGGGCAAGTGGAAATGAGCAGTTCTTC; CDR3: CASSPGQGASGNEQFF
J: TRBJ2-7; V: TRBV6-5; D: .; size: many; DNA: TGTGCCAGCAGTTACTCAGGATTCGACGAGCAGTACTTC; CDR3: CASSYSGFDEQYF
J: TRBJ1-3; V: TRBV30; D: .; size: many; DNA: TGTGCCTGGAGATCACCGTGGGACGCCGGAAACACCATATATTTT; CDR3: CAWRSPWDAGNTIYF
J: TRBJ2-6; V: TRBV6-1; D: .; size: many; DNA: TGTGCCAGCAGTGAATTTGGAACAGTCTCTGGGGCCAACGTCCTGACTTTC; CDR3: CASSEFGTVSGANVLTF
J: TRBJ2-3; V: TRBV30; D: .; size: many; DNA: TGTGCCTGGACCTTGACTAATACGCAGTATTTT; CDR3: CAWTLTNTQYF
J: TRBJ1-2; V: TRBV7-6; D: TRBD1; size: many; DNA: TGTGCCAGCAGCTTGGGACAGGCGGTTAAGCCTAACTATGGCTACACCTTC; CDR3: CASSLGQAVKPNYGYTF
J: TRBJ1-1; V: TRBV5-1; D: .; size: many; DNA: TGCGCCAGCACTGTCAAGGGGGGGGCAATGAACACTGAAGCTTTCTTT; CDR3: CASTVKGGAMNTEAFF
J: TRBJ1-2; V: TRBV2; D: TRBD1; size: .; DNA: TGTGCCAGCAGACTAGGACAGGCCGACATTAACTATGGCTACACCTTC; CDR3: CASRLGQADINYGYTF
J: TRBJ2-1; V: TRBV20-1; D: .; size: medium-sized; DNA: TGCAGTGCTAGAAGGGAATACAATGAGCAGTTCTTC; CDR3: CSARREYNEQFF
J: TRBJ2-5; V: TRBV7-8; D: TRBD1; size: many; DNA: TGTGCCAGCAGCCTCGGGACAGCAGTGACCCAGTACTTC; CDR3: CASSLGTAVTQYF
J: TRBJ2-6; V: TRBV4-1; D: TRBD2; size: many; DNA: TGCGCCAGCAGCCAAGAATGGATAGCGGGGGCAGGTGGGGCCAACGTCCTGACTTTC; CDR3: CASSQEWIAGAGGANVLTF
J: TRBJ1-1; V: TRBV7-2; D: .; size: many; DNA: TGTGCCAGCACTCCGGTGGGAAGAATGAACACTGAAGCTTTCTTT; CDR3: CASTPVGRMNTEAFF
J: TRBJ1-1; V: TRBV9; D: .; size: medium-sized; DNA: TGTGCCAGCAGCGCAGACGGTGACAGAATGAACACTGAAGCTTTCTTT; CDR3: CASSADGDRMNTEAFF